This T cell receptor (beta chain) was profiled in a study of OX40 agonist ivuxolimab in advanced cancers. Points from the study as a whole: The CD4+ and CD8+ T cells in the blood had expanded clonally by week 6 at 0.1 to 3.0 mg/kg. Compared with CD4+, CD8+ T cells on average had more expanded clones.

Points on this clone: Its matching antigen is unknown.

Clones were sequenced by immunoSEQ multiplex PCR, and TCRdb holds only the in-frame ones, with some missing. The sample lists tens of thousands of clones; more than 70% were seen once. This CDR3 region has 15 residues. From germline, CDR1 is SGHRS and CDR2 YFSETQ. Trimming took off 0 bases at V and 2 bases at J, with 12 bases between the two ends. This receptor was identified in an adult with an advanced solid tumor such as melanoma, head and neck, liver or kidney cancer. The gene calls are TRBV5-1 and TRBJ2-7; tentatively, D is TRBD1 or TRBD2 (6 bases each). The sample here was CD4+ or CD8+ T cells sorted from blood, taken in a trial of the OX40 agonist ivuxolimab. The CDR3 region has the DNA TGCGCCAGCAGCTTGGCCGGGGGCGGGACCTACGAGCAGTACTTC. Protein sequence: CASSLAGGGTYEQYF.